The source of this T cell receptor (beta chain) is a study of T cells in Graves' hyperthyroidism and ophthalmopathy (dated by TCRdb to between 2018 and 2021). A note on the overall study: Peripheral blood samples were taken at the time of initial diagnosis, prior to any treatment. Prospective prediction of ophthalmopathy was tested in an independent validation cohort consisting of fewer than 20 hyperthyroidism patients and approximately 16 patients who later progressed to ophthalmopathy. To identify distinguishing TCR V-J signatures, a discovery cohort of around 100 patients was used, comprising some 43 with Graves' ophthalmopathy and some 60 with stable Graves' hyperthyroidism. The roughly 90 discovery patients were divided at random into training and test sets in a 7:3 ratio. In roughly six Graves' hyperthyroidism patients, the study also compared T-cell repertoires from thyroid tissue with T-cell repertoires from blood. The paper reports TCR Vbeta CDR3 sequencing of roughly 140 peripheral blood samples: around 41 ophthalmopathy, roughly 80 hyperthyroidism and 17 progressor patients. After sampling, hyperthyroidism patients received methimazole starting at 30 mg daily, and ophthalmopathy patients received high-dose intravenous methylprednisolone. What the study reported, not specific to this receptor: Sample size was not statistically predetermined, and blinding of investigators to group allocation was not performed. In validation, the model predicted progression to ophthalmopathy a median of 6.5 months before onset, with 70% to 71% sensitivity and around 76% specificity. Most expanded thyroid clonotypes (frequency above 0.001) were also found in blood, which suggests that blood repertoires may mirror thyroid immune responses. A model built on a 13 V-J signature distinguished ophthalmopathy from stable hyperthyroidism, reaching roughly 88% sensitivity and around 81% specificity in cross-validation and 80%/75% in testing.

The TCR beta CDR3 regions were amplified from the RNA transcripts. The TCR CDR3 was subjected to a first round of RT-PCR using the HTBI primer set and the Qiagen OneStep RT-PCR kit. Libraries were constructed in a second round of multiplex PCR, after which size selection and purification were carried out. Paired-end sequencing of the libraries was performed with 100 bp reads on an Illumina HiSeq2000. Regarding the original processing steps: Raw data were processed with SOAPnuke, discarding reads with adapters, uncalled bases, mean Phred below 15, or no exact constant-primer or identifier match. High-quality paired reads were merged with COPE v1.2.5, and unique nucleotide sequences were defined as clonotypes. MiTCR v1.1 was used to align the clonotypes against IMGT TRBV, TRBD and TRBJ reference segments. Only V-J combinations with frequency above 0.0001, covering roughly 99% of repertoires, were analysed. The TCS score was defined as the ratio of F50 (clonal expansion) to E x V (chaos), calculated using BLOSUM62-based TCRdist between CDR3 peptides within each V-J. Welch's t-statistics and random forest reduced around 510 V-J features to 10 to 15, which were used in a naive Bayes classifier (R e1071). TCRdb trimmed public reads at Q25 via fastp, called clones via MiXCR and kept in-frame beta chains. Each record represents a unique CDR3 protein, reported with the most common genes and DNA among its rows. V and J calls and clone size were set by TCRdb, not the authors. The sample data list fewer than 350,000 distinct CDR3 sequences, and around 15% of these were observed just once. The ten top clones hold around 30% of the sample.

The hyperthyroidism patients were between 18 and 65 years old and newly diagnosed, with a disease duration of less than 2 months. Exclusion was applied to patients with uncontrolled infections, other autoimmune diseases, pregnancy or lactation. Diagnoses were established on the basis of clinical symptoms, serum thyroxine and TRAb, thyroid ultrasound, and orbital computed tomography. For progressor patients, blood was drawn at the first diagnosis of hyperthyroidism, before any ophthalmopathy symptoms had appeared. PBMCs were isolated from 10 ml of fresh peripheral blood by Ficoll-Paque density gradient centrifugation. Progressor patients were first diagnosed with Graves' hyperthyroidism and then developed ophthalmopathy during follow-up. Trizol reagent was used to extract total RNA, and RNA quality was then checked on an Agilent 2100 Bioanalyzer. Trimming at the junction amounts to 8 bases on V and 3 bases on J, and the germline ends lie 20 bases apart. The CDR3 measures 15 amino acids from cysteine to phenylalanine. The only DNA kept is the CDR3, 45 bases in frame from the first base. The germline V gene supplies CDR1 KGHSH and CDR2 LQKENI.

This clonotype occurred a few times. The clone's antigen remains unknown. It has no much larger one-base neighbor in the sample; base qualities were not kept. The chain is assembled from TRBV18 and TRBJ2-7; TRBD2 could be the D gene, as 5 bases match. Input material: blood. The receptor was derived from a woman in her forties or fifties with Graves' hyperthyroidism that later progressed to Graves' ophthalmopathy. The CDR3 reads CASPLIQDLGYEQYF. The base sequence is TGTGCCAGCCCCCTCATTCAGGACTTGGGCTACGAGCAGTACTTC.